A selection of T cell receptor beta chains follows, all from one sample in a study of T cells after yellow fever vaccination. A single record per CDR3 protein comes from TCRdb applying MiXCR to the 5' RACE reads. The sample records some 500,000 distinct CDR3 sequences, 13% being singletons. The source was PBMCs, collected on the day of the yellow fever booster vaccination. These receptors all stem from a man younger than 45 who received the YFV17D yellow fever vaccine. The CDR3 runs from the conserved cysteine through the conserved F or W. D genes are given only for firm matches. For some rows the clone size is stated as once, few or many, or as a class when expanded; others skip it.

j_call,d_call,v_call,clone_size,cdr3_aa,cdr3_nt
TRBJ2-2,.,TRBV20-1,few,CSARVLHRNTGELFF,TGCAGTGCTAGAGTTCTCCATAGGAACACCGGGGAGCTGTTTTTT
TRBJ2-2,.,TRBV20-1,few,CSAAAGSYTGELFF,TGCAGTGCTGCCGCAGGTTCTTACACCGGGGAGCTGTTTTTT
TRBJ2-1,.,TRBV7-2,.,CATQLTSYNEQFF,TGTGCCACCCAGCTAACATCCTACAATGAGCAGTTCTTC
TRBJ2-3,.,TRBV5-1,.,CASSLNRAESDTQYF,TGCGCCAGCAGCTTGAACAGGGCAGAATCAGATACGCAGTATTTT
TRBJ2-7,.,TRBV7-6,many,CVAGSPNSYEQYF,TGTGTCGCTGGCAGCCCTAACTCCTACGAGCAGTACTTC
TRBJ2-2,.,TRBV25-1,few,CASSPHGRVPGELFF,TGTGCCAGCAGTCCTCATGGCAGGGTACCCGGGGAGCTGTTTTTT
TRBJ2-7,.,TRBV2,few,CASSNRDEQYF,TGTGCCAGCAGTAACAGGGACGAGCAGTACTTC
TRBJ1-2,.,TRBV19,.,CASSTSGTPGSFGYTF,TGTGCCAGTAGTACCTCCGGGACACCGGGGAGCTTTGGCTACACCTTC
TRBJ2-2,.,TRBV12-3/TRBV12-4,few,CASSPWPLTGELFF,TGTGCCAGCAGTCCCTGGCCCCTCACCGGGGAGCTGTTTTTT
TRBJ2-3,.,TRBV14,.,CASSQRPQDSDTQYF,TGTGCCAGCAGCCAGCGACCCCAGGATTCGGATACGCAGTATTTT
TRBJ2-3,.,TRBV19,many,CASSNGGGLDTQYF,TGTGCCAGTAGTAACGGCGGCGGATTGGATACGCAGTATTTT
TRBJ2-4,TRBD1,TRBV4-3,.,CASSQERTGKWNIQYF,TGCGCCAGCAGCCAAGAGAGGACAGGGAAGTGGAACATTCAGTACTTC
TRBJ2-3,.,TRBV6-7,once,CSSSYSRGTESTDTQYF,TGTTCCAGCAGTTACTCGAGGGGGACGGAAAGCACAGATACGCAGTATTTT
TRBJ2-3,TRBD2,TRBV7-6,few,CASSLVYPAGGSTDTQYF,TGTGCCAGCAGCTTAGTTTATCCAGCGGGAGGCTCCACAGATACGCAGTATTTT